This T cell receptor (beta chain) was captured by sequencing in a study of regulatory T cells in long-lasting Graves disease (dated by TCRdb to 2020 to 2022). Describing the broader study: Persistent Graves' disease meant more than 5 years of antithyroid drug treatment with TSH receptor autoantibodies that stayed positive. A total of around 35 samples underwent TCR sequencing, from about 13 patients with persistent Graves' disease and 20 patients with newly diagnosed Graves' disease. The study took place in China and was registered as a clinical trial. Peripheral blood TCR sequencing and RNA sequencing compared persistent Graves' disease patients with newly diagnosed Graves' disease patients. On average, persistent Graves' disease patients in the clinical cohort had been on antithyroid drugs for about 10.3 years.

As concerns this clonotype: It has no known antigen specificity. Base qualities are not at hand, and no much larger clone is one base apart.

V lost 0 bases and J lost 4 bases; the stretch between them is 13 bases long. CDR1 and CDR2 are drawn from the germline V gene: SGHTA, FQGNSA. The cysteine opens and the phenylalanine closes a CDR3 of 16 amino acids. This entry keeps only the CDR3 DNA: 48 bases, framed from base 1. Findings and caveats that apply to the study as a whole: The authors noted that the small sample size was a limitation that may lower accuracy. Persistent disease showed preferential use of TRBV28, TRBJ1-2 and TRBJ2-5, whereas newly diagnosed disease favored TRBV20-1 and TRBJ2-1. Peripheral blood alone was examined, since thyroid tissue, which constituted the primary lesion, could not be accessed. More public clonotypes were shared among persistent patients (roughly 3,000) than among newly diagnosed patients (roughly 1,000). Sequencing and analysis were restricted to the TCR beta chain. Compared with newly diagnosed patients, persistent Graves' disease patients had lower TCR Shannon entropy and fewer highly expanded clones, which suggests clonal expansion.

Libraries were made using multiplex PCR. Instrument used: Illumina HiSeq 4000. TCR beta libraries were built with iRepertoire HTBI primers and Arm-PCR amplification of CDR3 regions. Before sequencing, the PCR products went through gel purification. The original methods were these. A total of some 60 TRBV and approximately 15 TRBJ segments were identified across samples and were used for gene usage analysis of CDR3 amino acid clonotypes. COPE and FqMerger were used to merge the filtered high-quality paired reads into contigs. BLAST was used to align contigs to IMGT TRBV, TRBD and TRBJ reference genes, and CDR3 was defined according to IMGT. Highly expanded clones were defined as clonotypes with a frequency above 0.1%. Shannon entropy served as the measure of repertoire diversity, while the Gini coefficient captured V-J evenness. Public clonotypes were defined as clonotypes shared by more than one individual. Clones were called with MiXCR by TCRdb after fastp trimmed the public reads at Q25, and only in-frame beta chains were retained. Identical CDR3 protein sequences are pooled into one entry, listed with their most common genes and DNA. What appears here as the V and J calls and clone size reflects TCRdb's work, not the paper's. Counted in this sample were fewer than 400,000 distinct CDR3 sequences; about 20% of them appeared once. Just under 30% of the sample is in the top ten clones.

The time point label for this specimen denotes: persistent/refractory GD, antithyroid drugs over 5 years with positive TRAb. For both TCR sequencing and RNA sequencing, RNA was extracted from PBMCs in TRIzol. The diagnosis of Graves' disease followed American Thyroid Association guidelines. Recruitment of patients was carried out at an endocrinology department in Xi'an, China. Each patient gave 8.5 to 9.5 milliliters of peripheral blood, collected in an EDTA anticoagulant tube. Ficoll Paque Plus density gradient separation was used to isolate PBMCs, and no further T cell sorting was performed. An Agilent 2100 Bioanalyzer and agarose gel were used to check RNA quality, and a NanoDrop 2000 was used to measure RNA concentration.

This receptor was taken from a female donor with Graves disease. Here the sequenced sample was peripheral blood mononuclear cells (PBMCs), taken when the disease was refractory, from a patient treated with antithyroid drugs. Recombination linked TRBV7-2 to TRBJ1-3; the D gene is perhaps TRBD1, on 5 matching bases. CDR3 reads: CASSLAPPGTGNTIYF. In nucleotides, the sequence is TGTGCCAGCAGCTTAGCGCCACCGGGGACGGGAAACACCATATATTTT.